Below, 15 T cell receptor beta chains from the same sample are listed, as sequenced in a study of blood T cell repertoires in COVID-19. Only in-frame clones appear in the TCRdb table, and some are missing; sequencing was by immunoSEQ multiplex PCR. The sample lists about 260,000 clones, approximately 90% occurring once. Material: PBMCs or T cells enriched from blood (not recorded which). The receptor set was obtained from a woman aged 25 to 45 with acute COVID-19.

The rearrangement links TRBV12-3 or TRBV12-4 to TRBJ2-7, with 9 nucleotides matching TRBD2. This CDR3 region has 13 residues. Trimming cost V 6 bases and J 4 bases; bases outside gene matches: 4. CDR3 sequence reads: CASRIAGAYEQYF. The CDR3, as DNA: TGTGCCAGCAGAATAGCGGGGGCGTACGAGCAGTACTTC.

This chain connects TRBV5-1 to TRBJ2-1; possible D gene TRBD2, 6 bases. The CDR3 is 15 amino acids. Trimming took 4 bases from V and 13 from J, leaving 24 bases between them. Germline V CDR1 and CDR2: SGHRS, YFSETQ. The CDR3 sequence: CASSSGGVADNGQFF. CDR3 sequence (DNA): TGCGCCAGCAGCAGCGGCGGGGTAGCGGACAATGGACAGTTCTTC.

The V gene is TRBV12-3 or TRBV12-4, the J gene TRBJ2-7; 7 nucleotides align to TRBD2. CDR3 length: 11 amino acids. V lost 10 bases, J lost 6 bases, and 6 bases stayed unmatched. The CDR3 bases are TGTGCCATCTATAGCGGGTCCGAGCAGTACTTC. Amino acids: CAIYSGSEQYF.

The gene calls are TRBV5-1 and TRBJ2-5, with 7 bases aligning to TRBD1. The CDR3 covers 15 residues. The V gene's germline CDR1 is SGHRS and CDR2 YFSETQ. V gave up 2 bases and J gave up 3 bases; unmatched junction bases: 7. CDR3 coding DNA: TGCGCCAGCAGCTTCGGACAGGAATTAAAAGAGACCCAGTACTTC. It specifies CASSFGQELKETQYF.

CDR3 nucleotides: TGTGCCAGCCAGGCGGGTATGAACACTGAAGCTTTCTTT. Translation gives CASQAGMNTEAFF. The chain combines TRBV12-3 or TRBV12-4 with TRBJ1-1, with no clear D. Trimming shortened V by 8 bases and J by 0 bases, and 10 bases separated the two germline ends. This CDR3 is 13 amino acids long.

V is TRBV19 and J is TRBJ1-5, with 10 bases fitting TRBD1. Germline CDR1 reads LNHDA; CDR2 reads SQIVND (reference sequence). The CDR3 is 15 amino acids. The V segment lost 7 bases and the J segment 5 bases; nucleotides outside the gene matches: 8. CDR3 amino acids: CASTMDRGKDQPQHF. The DNA of the CDR3 is TGTGCCAGTACCATGGACAGGGGGAAGGATCAGCCCCAGCATTTT.

The chain joins TRBV19 to TRBJ2-3, with 8 bases aligning to TRBD1. Germline values: CDR1 LNHDA, CDR2 SQIVND (reference sequence). Trimming took 5 bases from V and 2 from J; bases not matched to a gene: 6. The CDR3 covers 15 residues. In nucleotides, the CDR3 is TGTGCCAGTAGTGGGACAGGTTCAAACACAGATACGCAGTATTTT. Protein sequence: CASSGTGSNTDTQYF.

The chain carries TRBV28 and TRBJ2-2, with D tentatively TRBD2 (5 bases). V lost 5 bases and J lost 7, with 17 bases in between. This CDR3 is built from 15 residues. CDR1 is MDHEN, CDR2 SYDVKM, per germline. CDR3 loop: CASSPWTTGGGELFF. The CDR3 DNA follows: TGTGCCAGCAGTCCTTGGACCACCGGAGGCGGGGAGCTGTTTTTT.

CDR3 bases: TGTGCCAGCAGTTTTCGCCCTGGACAGGGGGTCGACGAGCAGTACTTC. It codes for CASSFRPGQGVDEQYF. The V and J genes are TRBV7-9 and TRBJ2-7, with TRBD1 identical over 10 bases. Germline values: CDR1 SEHNR, CDR2 FQNEAQ (reference sequence). CDR3 size: 16 residues. V lost 6 bases and J lost 5; bases outside the gene matches: 13.

In this sample, this clone turned up many times. The CDR3 loop reads CASSQNRGLRYTEAFF. The CDR3 coding sequence is TGTGCCAGCTCACAAAACAGGGGGCTGAGGTACACTGAAGCTTTCTTT. The rearrangement joins TRBV18 to TRBJ1-1; TRBD1 matches at 9 bases. CDR3 length equals 16 residues. J was trimmed by 3 bases and V by 4 bases; bases with no gene match: 9. Per the germline V gene, CDR1 is KGHSH and CDR2 is LQKENI. Full variable domain (rest looked up from reference TRBV18 and TRBJ1-1): NAGVMQNPRHLVRRRGQEARLRCSPMKGHSHVYWYRQLPEEGLKFMVYLQKENIIDESGMPKERFSAEFPKEGPSILRIQQVVRGDSAAYFCASSQNRGLRYTEAFFGQGTRLTVV.

This chain uses TRBV2 with TRBJ2-3, with D possibly being TRBD2 (5 bases). V lost 6 bases to trimming and J lost 13 bases, with 17 bases between them. CDR3 size: 12 residues. Germline CDR1 SNHLY, CDR2 FYNNEI. The DNA for the CDR3 is TGTGCCAGCAGCAAGGACTGGGGTAAGGAGTATTTT. Amino acids: CASSKDWGKEYF.

This clone was counted a single time. V and J are TRBV2 and TRBJ1-5, with 7 bases matching TRBD1. Germline CDR1 is SNHLY and CDR2 is FYNNEI. The CDR3 has 19 residues. The J segment lost 0 bases and the V segment lost 4 bases, leaving 15 bases of the junction unmatched. CDR3 sequence: CASSASGGPGQLSNQPQHF. CDR3 nucleotide sequence: TGTGCCAGCAGTGCATCTGGAGGACCGGGACAGCTTAGCAATCAGCCCCAGCATTTT.

The chain carries TRBV6-5 and TRBJ2-1; 8 bases agree with TRBD2. CDR3 size: 14 residues. V lost 6 bases and J lost 8; bases outside the gene matches: 9. The V gene's germline CDR1 is MNHEY and CDR2 SVGAGI. The CDR3 loop is CASSRSGIGHEQFF. The CDR3 DNA is TGTGCCAGCAGCCGTAGCGGGATCGGACATGAGCAGTTCTTC.

The V call is TRBV6-6, the J call TRBJ1-2; D is unresolved. The CDR3 consists of 11 residues. The germline CDR1 and CDR2 sequences are MNHNY and SVGAGI (reference sequence). V lost 2 bases and J 6 bases, leaving 4 bases between the germline ends. The CDR3 DNA reads as TGTGCCAGCAGTTACGCTAATGGCTACACCTTC. This sequence encodes CASSYANGYTF.

V and J are TRBV7-2 and TRBJ2-7; TRBD1 agrees at 9 bases. CDR3 length equals 15 residues. V dropped 4 bases and J dropped 2; count of bases not matched to a gene: 6. Per the germline V gene, CDR1 is SGHTA and CDR2 is FQGNSA. CDR3 region: CASSSLGDRAYEQYF. The CDR3 nucleotides read TGTGCCAGCAGCTCATTGGGGGACAGGGCCTACGAGCAGTACTTC.